The source of this TCR beta chain is a study of cytomegalovirus exposure and HLA in healthy donors. Study-wide background: Earlier, fewer than 130 million unique TCR beta sequences were recovered from about 200 million T cells by an analysis. Study observations and caveats: Within the data, a cluster of highly shared sequence variants was likely a sequencing artifact. The HLA-A and HLA-B alleles of most subjects were reportedly predicted accurately from TCR beta sequences.

CDR3 length equals 12 residues. The germline V and J ends were trimmed by 8 bases and 7 bases, with 11 bases remaining between them. CDR1 MDHEN and CDR2 SYDVKM come from the germline V gene. A note on this clone: Antigen: not known.

The PCR was carried out with 60 Vbeta primers and 13 Jbeta primers. The repertoire was sequenced with immunoSEQ multiplex PCR; TCRdb's copy has only in-frame clones and lacks some. The repertoire holds 93,000 or so clones, with 60% to 70% as singletons. This chain uses TRBV28 with TRBJ1-4; D unclear. Sequencing used PBMCs. The TCR comes from a woman aged 45-65 years in good health and CMV-seronegative. The CDR3: CASGAGFEKLFF. DNA of the CDR3: TGTGCCAGCGGCGCGGGGTTTGAAAAACTGTTTTTT.